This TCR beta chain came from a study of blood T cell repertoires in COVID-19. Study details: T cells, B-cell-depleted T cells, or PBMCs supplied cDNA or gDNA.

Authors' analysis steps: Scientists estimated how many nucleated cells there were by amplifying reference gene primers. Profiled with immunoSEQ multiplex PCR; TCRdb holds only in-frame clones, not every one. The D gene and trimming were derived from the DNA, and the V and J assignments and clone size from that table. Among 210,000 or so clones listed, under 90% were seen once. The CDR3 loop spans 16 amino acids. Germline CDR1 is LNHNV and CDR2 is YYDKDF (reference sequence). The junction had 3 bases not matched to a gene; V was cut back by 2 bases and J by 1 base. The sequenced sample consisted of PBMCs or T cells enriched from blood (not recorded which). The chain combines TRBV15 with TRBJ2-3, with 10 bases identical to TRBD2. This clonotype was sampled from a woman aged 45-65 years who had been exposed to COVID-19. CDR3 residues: CATSRITSGGTDTQYF. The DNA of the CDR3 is TGTGCCACCAGCAGAATAACTAGCGGGGGCACAGATACGCAGTATTTT.